Listed below are T cell receptor beta chains from one sample, sequenced in a study of T cells in Graves' hyperthyroidism and ophthalmopathy. TCRdb used MiXCR to reprocess the multiplex PCR reads, holding one entry per CDR3 protein. The table has around 300,000 distinct CDR3 sequences, roughly a fifth seen once; the top ten hold under 45%. Sequencing used blood. All receptors come from a man aged 45-65 years with Graves' ophthalmopathy. The CDR3 runs from the conserved cysteine through the conserved F or W. Fields, in order: D gene, V gene, clone size, J gene, CDR3 protein, CDR3 DNA. D genes are given only for firm matches. Where a row states a size, it is once, few, many or the class of an expanded clone; other rows omit it.

>.|TRBV9|few|TRBJ1-1
CASTPWARAENTEAFF
TGTGCCAGCACCCCCTGGGCCAGGGCGGAAAACACTGAAGCTTTCTTT
>TRBD1|TRBV9|few|TRBJ1-6
CASSRTGAVNSPLHF
TGTGCCAGCAGCCGAACAGGGGCCGTTAATTCACCCCTCCACTTT
>.|TRBV6-1|.|TRBJ1-2
CASSSRGGYTF
TGTGCCAGCAGTTCGAGAGGTGGCTACACCTTC
>.|TRBV9|few|TRBJ1-1
CASSVEDTEAFF
TGTGCCAGCAGCGTAGAGGACACTGAAGCTTTCTTT
>TRBD1|TRBV12-3/TRBV12-4|.|TRBJ2-7
CASSPSAGQGYEQYF
TGTGCCAGCAGCCCCTCGGCGGGACAGGGGTACGAGCAGTACTTC
>TRBD2|TRBV18|.|TRBJ2-1
CASFLTIAGGPDEQFF
TGTGCCAGCTTCCTTACTATAGCGGGAGGGCCTGATGAGCAGTTCTTC
>.|TRBV12-3/TRBV12-4|many|TRBJ1-1
CASSFSRAQAFF
TGTGCCAGCAGTTTTAGCCGGGCTCAAGCTTTCTTT
>.|TRBV6-5|few|TRBJ1-2
CASSYSPERPEGGYTF
TGTGCCAGCAGTTACTCACCTGAACGCCCGGAGGGTGGCTACACCTTC
>TRBD1|TRBV12-3/TRBV12-4|few|TRBJ1-5
CASSLESSDRGNQPQHF
TGTGCCAGCAGTTTAGAGTCGTCCGACAGGGGCAATCAGCCCCAGCATTTT
>TRBD1|TRBV5-5|few|TRBJ1-1
CASSAGTDREGEAFF
TGTGCCAGCAGCGCTGGGACAGACCGAGAGGGGGAAGCTTTCTTT
>.|TRBV12-3/TRBV12-4|few|TRBJ2-7
CASSRQAGTSYEQYF
TGTGCCAGCAGCCGCCAGGCAGGTACATCCTACGAGCAGTACTTC
>.|TRBV5-4|.|TRBJ2-7
CASSLAGRGIYEQYF
TGTGCCAGCAGCTTGGCGGGCAGGGGTATCTACGAGCAGTACTTC
>.|TRBV15|.|TRBJ1-2
CATSYGGDYGYTF
TGTGCCACCAGCTATGGAGGGGATTATGGCTACACCTTC
>.|TRBV7-9|many|TRBJ1-2
CASRPLAPSYGYTF
TGTGCCAGCAGACCCCTGGCCCCCTCCTATGGCTACACCTTC
>.|TRBV27|many|TRBJ1-1
CASSPQGEVAEAFF
TGTGCCAGCAGTCCTCAGGGCGAGGTTGCTGAAGCTTTCTTT
>.|TRBV28|few|TRBJ2-7
CASSSLRRAVSYEQYF
TGTGCCAGCAGTTCCCTAAGGCGGGCGGTCTCCTACGAGCAGTACTTC
>.|TRBV20-1|many|TRBJ1-1
CSAPRGVDTEAFF
TGCAGTGCCCCTCGTGGGGTAGACACTGAAGCTTTCTTT
>.|TRBV6-1|many|TRBJ2-5
CASSDDHRVQQETQYF
TGTGCCAGCAGTGACGACCACAGGGTCCAACAAGAGACCCAGTACTTC
>.|TRBV18|.|TRBJ2-6
CASSTGGAGANVLTF
TGTGCCAGCTCAACCGGGGGAGCTGGGGCCAACGTCCTGACTTTC
>TRBD1|TRBV12-3/TRBV12-4|few|TRBJ2-6
CASSLKQGAFGANVLTF
TGTGCCAGCAGTTTAAAACAGGGGGCATTCGGGGCCAACGTCCTGACTTTC
>TRBD2|TRBV20-1|.|TRBJ2-4
CSAIGLDKNIQYF
TGCAGTGCTATTGGACTAGACAAAAACATTCAGTACTTC
>TRBD1|TRBV20-1|many|TRBJ1-2
CSYAKTGERGYTF
TGCAGTTACGCAAAAACAGGGGAAAGAGGCTACACCTTC
>TRBD1|TRBV5-6|.|TRBJ2-5
CASRETGLETQYF
TGTGCCAGCAGAGAGACAGGGCTAGAGACCCAGTACTTC
>.|TRBV2|many|TRBJ2-1
CASRTGSSYNEQFF
TGTGCCAGCAGAACGGGAAGCTCCTACAATGAGCAGTTCTTC
>TRBD1|TRBV20-1|many|TRBJ2-7
CSATDGTGDYEQYF
TGCAGTGCTACAGACGGGACAGGGGACTACGAGCAGTACTTC
>TRBD2|TRBV30|.|TRBJ2-1
CATGLAGISSSYNEQFF
TGTGCAACCGGACTAGCGGGTATTTCTAGCTCCTACAATGAGCAGTTCTTC
>.|TRBV5-1|.|TRBJ2-1
CASSLNSNSYNEQFF
TGCGCCAGCAGCTTGAACAGTAATTCCTACAATGAGCAGTTCTTC
>.|TRBV2|many|TRBJ2-3
CASSEMQPRSTDTQYF
TGTGCCAGCAGTGAAATGCAACCCAGGAGCACAGATACGCAGTATTTT
>.|TRBV14|few|TRBJ2-3
CASSLTGADTDTQYF
TGTGCCAGCAGCCTTACCGGGGCTGACACAGATACGCAGTATTTT
>TRBD1|TRBV28|many|TRBJ2-7
CASRGTGGVIPYEQYF
TGTGCCAGCAGAGGGACAGGGGGCGTTATCCCCTACGAGCAGTACTTC
>TRBD2|TRBV7-9|.|TRBJ2-2
CASSLYALAGGPSTGELFF
TGTGCCAGCAGCTTATATGCTCTAGCGGGAGGTCCGAGCACCGGGGAGCTGTTTTTT
>TRBD1|TRBV19|.|TRBJ1-2
CASSIPGGSTWGYTF
TGTGCCAGTAGTATCCCAGGGGGCTCGACGTGGGGCTACACCTTC
>TRBD1|TRBV9|few|TRBJ2-1
CASSAPGQGRYEQFF
TGTGCCAGCAGCGCCCCGGGACAGGGTCGTTATGAGCAGTTCTTC
>.|TRBV7-6|.|TRBJ2-5
CASSPYPQAAETQYF
TGTGCCAGCAGCCCCTACCCCCAGGCCGCAGAGACCCAGTACTTC
>TRBD2|TRBV10-2|.|TRBJ2-5
CASRATSGRAETQYF
TGCGCCAGCAGGGCGACTAGCGGGAGAGCAGAGACCCAGTACTTC
>.|TRBV24-1|.|TRBJ2-1
CATRSGNEQFF
TGTGCCACCAGAAGCGGCAATGAGCAGTTCTTC
>.|TRBV2|.|TRBJ2-1
CASSRTVSLYNEQFF
TGTGCCAGCAGTCGGACAGTTTCCCTTTACAATGAGCAGTTCTTC
>.|TRBV6-1|.|TRBJ2-1
CASRPRDSRYNEQFF
TGTGCCAGCAGACCCCGGGATTCTCGCTACAATGAGCAGTTCTTC
>TRBD1|TRBV7-8|few|TRBJ1-3
CASSLTQGAGNTIYF
TGTGCCAGCAGCTTGACTCAGGGGGCTGGAAACACCATATATTTT
>TRBD2|TRBV28|many|TRBJ2-3
CASSLTSGTDTQYF
TGTGCCAGCAGTCTTACTAGCGGCACAGATACGCAGTATTTT